This T cell receptor (beta chain) was captured in a study of T cells in Graves' hyperthyroidism and ophthalmopathy (dated by TCRdb to 2018 to 2020). For the wider study: Peripheral blood samples were taken at the time of initial diagnosis, prior to any treatment. To identify TCR V-J signatures that set the groups apart, the researchers used a discovery cohort of 100 patients, made up of 40 to 45 with Graves' ophthalmopathy and approximately 57 with stable Graves' hyperthyroidism. Following sampling, methimazole starting at 30 mg daily was given to hyperthyroidism patients, and high-dose intravenous methylprednisolone was given to ophthalmopathy patients. The 90 to 100 discovery patients were randomly divided into training and test sets at a 7:3 ratio. The paper reports TCR Vbeta CDR3 sequencing of roughly 140 peripheral blood samples: approximately 43 ophthalmopathy, over 70 hyperthyroidism and approximately 17 progressor patients. The study also compared thyroid tissue and blood T-cell repertoires from several Graves' hyperthyroidism patients. Prospective prediction of ophthalmopathy was tested in an independent validation cohort consisting of 18 to 20 hyperthyroidism patients and around 16 patients who later progressed to ophthalmopathy.

This clonotype was recorded at least ten times. Its antigen is still unknown. Per-nucleotide qualities are absent, and no much larger clonotype sits a single base away. The junction carries 17 bases between V and J, which are trimmed by 1 base and 7 bases respectively. Counted from cysteine to phenylalanine, this CDR3 has 16 amino acids. Only CDR3 DNA remains: 48 bases, in frame from the first base. According to the germline V gene, CDR1 reads SGHTA and CDR2 reads FQGTGA. The investigation overall reported the following: Most expanded thyroid clonotypes (frequency above 0.001) were also found in blood, which suggests that blood repertoires may mirror thyroid immune responses. A model built on a 13 V-J signature distinguished ophthalmopathy from stable hyperthyroidism, reaching roughly 88% sensitivity and around 81% specificity in cross-validation and 80%/75% in testing. During validation, the model predicted progression to ophthalmopathy a median of around six months ahead of onset, with roughly 65% sensitivity and around 72% specificity. No statistical method was used to fix the sample size in advance, and group allocation was not hidden from the investigators.

TCR beta CDR3 regions were amplified from RNA transcripts. The TCR CDR3 was subjected to a first round of RT-PCR using the HTBI primer set and the Qiagen OneStep RT-PCR kit. A second multiplex PCR round built the libraries, followed by size selection and purification. Sequencing of the libraries was done on an Illumina HiSeq2000 using paired-end 100 bp reads. Concerning the study's data processing: SOAPnuke was used to process the raw data, removing reads that contained adapters or uncalled bases, had a mean Phred below 15, or lacked an exact match to the constant primer or identifier. COPE v1.2.5 was used to merge the high-quality paired reads, and each unique nucleotide sequence was defined as a clonotype. Clonotypes were aligned to IMGT TRBV, TRBD and TRBJ reference segments using MiTCR v1.1. Only V-J combinations with frequency above 0.0001, covering 99% to 99.2% of repertoires, were analysed. A TCS score was defined as the ratio of F50 (clonal expansion) to E x V (chaos), with BLOSUM62-based TCRdist applied between CDR3 peptides within each V-J. Welch's t-statistics and random forest reduced roughly 500 V-J features to roughly 13, which were used in a naive Bayes classifier (R e1071). TCRdb applied fastp at Q25 and MiXCR to the public reads, then kept only in-frame beta chains. Every CDR3 protein is listed once, alongside the most common genes and DNA of its rows. TCRdb, not the authors, supplied the V and J calls. Within this sample are approximately 150,000 distinct CDR3 sequences, with about 9.4% of them counted one time only. About 20% of the sample comes from the top ten.

Hyperthyroidism patients were newly diagnosed, had a disease duration of under 2 months, and were aged 18 to 65 years. Exclusion was applied to patients with uncontrolled infections, other autoimmune diseases, pregnancy or lactation. Clinical symptoms, serum thyroxine and TRAb, thyroid ultrasound, and orbital computed tomography formed the basis for the diagnoses. Blood from progressor patients was drawn when they were first diagnosed with hyperthyroidism, before any ophthalmopathy symptoms appeared. PBMCs were isolated from approximately 10 ml of fresh peripheral blood by Ficoll-Paque density gradient centrifugation. Progressor patients were defined as those initially diagnosed with Graves' hyperthyroidism in whom ophthalmopathy developed during follow-up. Total RNA was extracted with Trizol reagent, and quality was checked on an Agilent 2100 Bioanalyzer.

Source material: blood. Recombination connected TRBV7-3 to TRBJ2-1; the D gene identity is not certain. The sequence was collected from a woman between 18 and 29 years old with Graves' hyperthyroidism that later progressed to Graves' ophthalmopathy. The CDR3 sequence is CASSLSAIGTDNEQFF. In nucleotides, the sequence is TGTGCCAGCAGCTTAAGTGCGATCGGCACTGATAATGAGCAGTTCTTC.